These 24 T cell receptor beta chains were sequenced from one sample in a study of T cells in Graves' hyperthyroidism and ophthalmopathy. Regions amplified from RNA transcripts were the TCR beta CDR3 regions. The TCR CDR3 was amplified in a first-round RT-PCR using the HTBI primer set. One entry per CDR3 protein results from TCRdb running MiXCR on the multiplex PCR reads. The sample carries 380,000 or so distinct CDR3 sequences, around an eighth recorded once. What was sequenced was blood. The origin of the receptors is a young man with Graves' hyperthyroidism that later progressed to Graves' ophthalmopathy.

This clonotype was recorded many times. The V and J genes are TRBV2 and TRBJ1-5; D not resolved. Trimming stripped 3 bases from V and 6 bases from J, with 9 bases between. There are 13 residues in the CDR3. Germline CDR1 and CDR2: SNHLY and FYNNEI. CDR3 loop: CASSDQSFQPQHF. DNA of the CDR3: TGTGCCAGCAGTGACCAGTCGTTTCAGCCCCAGCATTTT.

This chain links TRBV10-3 with TRBJ2-7; no clear D gene. V dropped 0 bases and J dropped 1 base, with 7 bases sitting between them. The CDR3 covers 14 residues. CDR1 ENHRY and CDR2 SYGVKD come from the germline V gene. The CDR3 here is CAISESGLSYEQYF. CDR3 coding DNA: TGTGCCATCAGTGAGTCCGGGTTATCCTACGAGCAGTACTTC.

This clonotype has ten or more counts. For the CDR3, the DNA is TGCAGTGCTAGACATCGGGACCGCTACGAGCAGTACTTC. This translates into CSARHRDRYEQYF. The J gene is TRBJ2-7, the V gene TRBV20-1, with D possibly being TRBD1 or TRBD2 (5 bases each). CDR3 length: 13 residues. Between the trimmed V and J ends, which lost 2 bases and 3 bases, there was a span of 11 bases. Looked up from germline, CDR1 is DFQATT and CDR2 is SNEGSKA (reference sequence).

As to this clonotype: This sequence may be a read error, since a much larger clone differs from it by one base. This chain links TRBV12-3 or TRBV12-4 with TRBJ1-5; D remains ambiguous. The CDR3 has 14 amino acids. The V and J ends lost 3 bases and 2 bases respectively, with 8 bases between them. CDR3: CASSFPQRNQPQHF. The CDR3 DNA is TGTGCCAGCAGTTTCCCCCAGCGCAATCAGCCCCAGCATTTT.

This clonotype has a count of ten or more. V is TRBV6-1 and J is TRBJ1-5; D not resolved. Trimming took 4 bases from V and 0 from J, leaving 4 bases between them. This CDR3 contains 13 residues. CDR1 MNHNS and CDR2 SASEGT come from the germline V gene. The CDR3: CASSVYSNQPQHF. DNA of the CDR3: TGTGCCAGCAGTGTGTATAGCAATCAGCCCCAGCATTTT.

This clonotype came up many times. The CDR3 sequence is CASSYNAGRTEQFF. The CDR3, as DNA: TGTGCCAGCAGTTACAACGCAGGGCGCACTGAGCAGTTCTTC. The genes are TRBV6-2 or TRBV6-3 and TRBJ2-1; a weak D match, TRBD1 (5 bases). This CDR3 is 14 amino acids long. The germline CDR1 and CDR2 sequences are MNHEY and SVGEGT. V was trimmed by 2 bases and J by 9 bases, leaving 14 bases between them.

This clonotype showed up just a few times. This chain links TRBV4-1 with TRBJ2-1; D is perhaps TRBD1 or TRBD2 (5 bases each). Germline V gene sequence: CDR1 MGHRA, CDR2 YSYEKL. The CDR3 has 13 residues. The germline V and J ends were trimmed by 1 base and 8 bases, with 9 bases remaining between them. The CDR3 nucleotides are TGCGCCAGCAGCCAAGGGGGGTGGGATGAGCAGTTCTTC. This sequence encodes CASSQGGWDEQFF.

This clonotype was detected only a few times. The V gene is TRBV5-1, the J gene TRBJ1-5; tentatively, D is TRBD1 (6 bases). Per the germline V gene, CDR1 is SGHRS and CDR2 is YFSETQ. Trimming removed 6 bases at V and 0 bases at J, with 13 bases between. The CDR3 totals 15 residues. Here the CDR3 DNA reads TGCGCCAGCAAGGCCGGGACACATAGCAATCAGCCCCAGCATTTT. Translation gives CASKAGTHSNQPQHF.

In this sample, this clonotype turned up a few times. The V call is TRBV5-5, the J call TRBJ2-2; possibly TRBD1 or TRBD2 for D (5 bases each). Trimming took 6 bases from V and 5 from J, leaving 17 bases between them. In germline, CDR1 is SGHKS, CDR2 YYEKEE (reference sequence). The CDR3 length is 15 residues. The CDR3, as DNA: TGTGCCAGCACCCGTCCGGGACGTCTAACCGGGGAGCTGTTTTTT. Translated, it gives CASTRPGRLTGELFF.

This clonotype occurred many times. One junction end disagrees with the germline gene, perhaps due to a read error. The V call is TRBV5-1, the J call TRBJ2-2; the D is unclear. CDR3 length: 11 amino acids. Germline V gene sequence: CDR1 SGHRS, CDR2 YFSETQ. CDR3 in DNA: TGTGCCAGCAGCTTACCGGGGGAGCTGTTTTTT. Its protein product is CASSLPGELFF.

Ten or more counts support this clonotype. The rearrangement uses TRBV5-6 and TRBJ2-7, with 8 bases identical to TRBD2. The junction had 11 bases not matched to a gene; V was cut back by 4 bases and J by 5 bases. CDR1 is SGHDT and CDR2 is YYEEEE in the germline V gene. This CDR3 has 15 residues. This CDR3 reads CASSPPAGGLHEQYF. The DNA for the CDR3 is TGTGCCAGCAGCCCTCCGGCGGGGGGTCTTCACGAGCAGTACTTC.

This clonotype was observed many times. The chain recombines TRBV14 with TRBJ2-7, with 8 bases lining up with TRBD2. The ends lost 2 bases at V and 2 bases at J; junction bases unmatched: 5. CDR1 and CDR2 from the germline V gene are SGHDN and FVKESK. CDR3 size: 15 residues. The CDR3 coding sequence is TGTGCCAGCAGCCAACGGCGGGGGGATGCCTACGAGCAGTACTTC. Translated: CASSQRRGDAYEQYF.

This clonotype was recorded at least ten times. This rearrangement joins TRBV4-1 to TRBJ2-3, with a possible D match to TRBD1 (5 bases). The V and J ends lost 4 bases and 1 base respectively, with 12 bases between them. Germline V lookup: CDR1 MGHRA, CDR2 YSYEKL. The CDR3 spans 15 residues. CDR3 DNA sequence: TGCGCCAGCAGCCCCTTGGGGCTTCGCACAGATACGCAGTATTTT. Its translation is CASSPLGLRTDTQYF.

This clonotype was recorded many times. This chain connects TRBV20-1 to TRBJ1-2, with D possibly TRBD1 on 5 matching bases. Germline V gene sequence: CDR1 DFQATT, CDR2 SNEGSKA (reference sequence). V was trimmed by 3 bases and J by 5 bases, leaving 16 bases between them. The CDR3 loop spans 14 amino acids. The CDR3 loop reads CSASTLDSLYGYTF. The CDR3 region has the DNA TGCAGTGCTAGTACCCTCGACAGTCTTTATGGCTACACCTTC.

This clonotype has ten or more counts. The chain carries TRBV2 and TRBJ2-1, with D possibly TRBD2 on 6 matching bases. V lost 6 bases and J 6 bases, leaving 9 bases between the germline ends. The V gene's germline CDR1 is SNHLY and CDR2 FYNNEI. This CDR3 is 12 amino acids long. CDR3 nucleotides: TGTGCCAGCAGGAGACTAGGCAATGAGCAGTTCTTC. This gives the protein CASRRLGNEQFF.

This clonotype was counted between two and nine times. V gene TRBV3-1 combines with J gene TRBJ2-3; 13 bases match TRBD2. The CDR3 totals 16 residues. Germline CDR1 LGHDT, CDR2 YNNKEL (reference sequence). The trim removed 4 bases at V and 5 bases at J, leaving 6 bases unmatched. The CDR3 loop is CASSLTSGGAGDTQYF. CDR3 bases: TGTGCCAGCAGCCTTACTAGCGGGGGGGCGGGAGATACGCAGTATTTT.

This clonotype appeared many times. This chain uses TRBV7-2 with TRBJ2-7; D unresolved. Per germline, CDR1 SGHTA and CDR2 FQGNSA. The CDR3 extends over 13 amino acids. V lost 5 bases and J lost 2, with 10 bases in between. The CDR3 loop reads CASSPTPTYEQYF. CDR3 DNA: TGTGCCAGCAGCCCGACACCTACCTACGAGCAGTACTTC.

The chain carries TRBV27 and TRBJ2-1; TRBD2 matches at 14 bases. CDR3 size: 17 residues. Germline CDR1 and CDR2: MNHEY and SMNVEV (reference sequence). J gave up 7 bases and V 4 bases, and 9 bases lay outside the gene matches. CDR3 sequence reads: CASSSPTSGGARNEQFF. CDR3 nucleotides: TGTGCCAGCAGTTCCCCGACTAGCGGGGGGGCCAGAAATGAGCAGTTCTTC.

This clonotype was detected many times. The chain combines TRBV18 with TRBJ2-5; D is ambiguous. Trimming took 3 bases from V and 5 from J, leaving 10 bases between them. The CDR3 runs to 13 residues. Germline loops: CDR1 KGHSH, CDR2 LQKENI. This CDR3 is CASSPTVGETQYF. The CDR3 coding sequence is TGTGCCAGCTCACCGACGGTCGGTGAGACCCAGTACTTC.

V usage is TRBV30 and J usage is TRBJ1-2, with D maybe TRBD1 (6 bases). CDR1 and CDR2 (germline): GTSNPN, SVGIG (reference sequence). Trimming stripped 6 bases from V and 8 bases from J, with 10 bases between. The CDR3 loop spans 10 amino acids. Written as DNA, the CDR3 is TGTGCCTGCTTGACAGGAGGCTACACCTTC. Protein sequence: CACLTGGYTF.

This clonotype appeared many times. The junction differs from germline at one of its ends, possibly a read error. The chain recombines TRBV11-2 with TRBJ2-5; D unresolved. The CDR3 extends over 13 amino acids. CDR1 is SGHAT, CDR2 FQNNGV, per germline. The CDR3 is CASSRRAQEAQYF. The CDR3 nucleotides read TGTGCCAGCAGCCGACGAGCGCAAGAGGCCCAGTACTTC.

Turning to this clonotype: A read error may be the cause here, since a much bigger clone is one base away. The chain employs TRBV4-2 and TRBJ2-1; perhaps D is TRBD1 or TRBD2 (5 bases each). The CDR3 length is 12 residues. Per the germline V gene, CDR1 is LGHNA and CDR2 is YNFKEQ. Trimming took 5 bases from V and 5 from J, leaving 7 bases between them. CDR3 coding DNA: TGTGCCAGCAGCTGGGACGACAATGAGCAGTTCTTC. Its protein is CASSWDDNEQFF.

There are a few counts of this clonotype. The rearrangement joins TRBV29-1 to TRBJ2-1; either TRBD1 or TRBD2 may supply D (5 bases each). Germline CDR1 SQVTM, CDR2 ANQGSEA. The CDR3 totals 12 residues. V was trimmed by 7 bases and J by 2 bases, leaving 9 bases between them. CDR3 DNA sequence: TGCAGCGGGGACGGAGCCTACAATGAGCAGTTCTTC. This sequence encodes CSGDGAYNEQFF.

This sequence joins TRBV19 and TRBJ2-1; no clear D gene. Germline loops: CDR1 LNHDA, CDR2 SQIVND (reference sequence). The length of the CDR3 is 15 residues. The V end lost 5 bases, the J end lost 6 bases, and 17 bases lay between the germline ends. CDR3 loop: CASSPSPSWGNEQFF. CDR3 sequence (DNA): TGTGCCAGTAGTCCCTCCCCCTCCTGGGGCAATGAGCAGTTCTTC.